This entry lists 27 T cell receptor beta chains sequenced from one sample in a study of blood T cell repertoires in COVID-19 (dated by TCRdb to the early 2020s). Library preparation was by the immunoSEQ multiplex PCR assay. In TCRdb, the immuneACCESS table is reduced to in-frame sequences with V and J assigned. These tables do not hold every clone; where another copy was compared, an unresolved V gene accounts for under half, and the others remain unexplained. The sample table contains about 98,000 clones; only one count was recorded for approximately 82% of them. The ten largest clones represent approximately 10% of the sample. Sequenced input: peripheral blood. These TCRs come from a man between 70 and 80 years old with active or convalescent COVID-19.

The chain links TRBV3-1 (or the pseudogene TRBV3-2) to TRBJ2-5, with D maybe TRBD1 (5 bases). The germline V gene encodes CDR1 LGHDT and CDR2 YNNKEL (reference sequence). The CDR3 is 16 residues long. V shed 0 bases and J shed 5 bases, with 16 bases lying between them. This CDR3 is CASSQDNLDIRETQYF. The CDR3 DNA reads TGTGCCAGCAGCCAAGATAATCTGGACATTAGGGAGACCCAGTACTTC.

CDR3 bases: TGTGCCAGCAGCGTTTGGACAGGGGCTGAAGCTTTCTTT. Translating gives CASSVWTGAEAFF. The chain carries TRBV9 and TRBJ1-1; TRBD1 matches 9 bases. The germline V gene encodes CDR1 SGDLS and CDR2 YYNGEE. The CDR3 is 13 residues long. V dropped 2 bases and J dropped 6; count of bases not matched to a gene: 2.

The chain links TRBV10-2 to TRBJ2-1; 9 bases agree with TRBD2. Trimming took 3 bases from V and 5 from J; bases not matched to a gene: 8. This CDR3 contains 16 residues. The germline CDR1 and CDR2 sequences are WSHSY and SAAADI. The CDR3, as DNA: TGCGCCAGCAGTGATGTGGGCGGGGGGGGACACAATGAGCAGTTCTTC. It is translated as CASSDVGGGGHNEQFF.

The chain combines TRBV5-1 with TRBJ2-5; 8 bases align to TRBD1. CDR3 length: 13 amino acids. Germline CDR1 and CDR2: SGHRS and YFSETQ. Unmatched junction bases numbered 7, after V lost 7 bases and J lost 5 bases. The CDR3 DNA reads as TGCGCCAGCTCGGACAGGGCATCGGAGACCCAGTACTTC. This gives the protein CASSDRASETQYF.

This clone was observed a handful of times. The chain carries TRBV27 and TRBJ2-2; TRBD1 is a possible D gene (6 bases). There are 14 residues in the CDR3. The V end was cut by 8 bases, the J end by 3 bases, with 13 bases between. CDR1 is MNHEY and CDR2 is SMNVEV in the germline V gene (reference sequence). The CDR3 protein is CASRTGFDTGELFF. The CDR3 region has the DNA TGTGCCAGCCGCACAGGGTTTGACACCGGGGAGCTGTTTTTT.

The genes are TRBV7-2 and TRBJ2-2; D is possibly TRBD2 (6 bases). The CDR3 length is 16 residues. Germline V gene data show CDR1 as SGHTA and CDR2 as FQGNSA. The ends were cut back, 5 bases at V and 4 bases at J, with 17 bases in the middle. CDR3 in DNA: TGTGCCAGCAGCCCACTAGCTCCCCTTGTCACCGGGGAGCTGTTTTTT. This codes for CASSPLAPLVTGELFF.

The chain carries TRBV24-1 and TRBJ2-5; TRBD2 matches at 12 bases. V trimming: 4 bases; J trimming: 0 bases; junction bases outside the gene matches: 5. The CDR3 consists of 17 residues. From germline, CDR1 is KGHDR and CDR2 SFDVKD. The DNA of the CDR3 is TGTGCCACCAGTGAGATGACTAGCGGGGGAGACCAAGAGACCCAGTACTTC. Translating it yields CATSEMTSGGDQETQYF.

The chain is built from TRBV6-5 and TRBJ1-2, with D perhaps matching TRBD1 (6 bases). This CDR3 contains 13 residues. Trimming took 6 bases from V and 5 from J, leaving 13 bases between them. Looked up from germline, CDR1 is MNHEY and CDR2 is SVGAGI. CDR3 sequence (DNA): TGTGCCAGCAGACCGACAGGAGATTATGGCTACACCTTC. Its protein product is CASRPTGDYGYTF.

This rearrangement joins TRBV4-1 to TRBJ1-1; 7 bases align to TRBD1. V lost 2 bases and J lost 5; bases outside the gene matches: 5. The CDR3 has 14 amino acids. Germline CDR1 reads MGHRA; CDR2 reads YSYEKL. In DNA, the CDR3 is TGCGCCAGCAGCCAAACAGGGGCGAAGACTGAAGCTTTCTTT. Its translation: CASSQTGAKTEAFF.

Written as DNA, the CDR3 is TGTGCCAGCAGCTACCGAAGGGCGGGCAACAATGAGCAGTTCTTC. This translates into CASSYRRAGNNEQFF. This chain uses TRBV7-9 with TRBJ2-1; maybe TRBD2 (5 bases). Trimming left V 4 bases short and J 5 bases short, with 15 bases between. CDR3 size: 15 residues. Germline CDR1 reads SEHNR; CDR2 reads FQNEAQ (reference sequence).

V usage is TRBV6-2 or TRBV6-3 and J usage is TRBJ2-7; TRBD2 matches 11 bases. Germline CDR1 is MNHEY and CDR2 is SVGEGT. This CDR3 contains 15 residues. V shed 4 bases and J 7 bases; nucleotides not matched to a gene: 9. The CDR3 DNA follows: TGTGCCAGCAGTTCCTTAGCGGGGGGGCTTGGAGAGCAGTACTTC. This translates into CASSSLAGGLGEQYF.

V and J are TRBV7-9 and TRBJ2-3; 9 nucleotides match TRBD2. CDR1 and CDR2 (germline): SEHNR, FQNEAQ (reference sequence). Losses at the gene ends were 4 bases for V and 6 bases for J; bases not matched to a gene: 5. This CDR3 has 14 residues. CDR3 in amino acids: CASSSGTSMDTQYF. The CDR3 coding sequence is TGTGCCAGCAGCTCCGGGACTAGCATGGATACGCAGTATTTT.

The chain couples TRBV19 to TRBJ1-2; D is ambiguous. CDR1 LNHDA and CDR2 SQIVND come from the germline V gene (reference sequence). The V end lost 3 bases, the J end lost 5 bases, and 10 bases lay between the germline ends. There are 13 residues in the CDR3. DNA for the CDR3: TGTGCCAGTAGTATTGGTTTTCGGTATGGCTACACCTTC. Its translation is CASSIGFRYGYTF. Supplemented by reference TRBV19 and TRBJ1-2, the full variable domain reads DGGITQSPKYLFRKEGQNVTLSCEQNLNHDAMYWYRQDPGQGLRLIYYSQIVNDFQKGDIAEGYSVSREKKESFPLTVTSAQKNPTAFYLCASSIGFRYGYTFGSGTRLTVV.

The chain is built from TRBV11-3 and TRBJ2-7; 7 nucleotides line up with TRBD1. The CDR3 spans 14 residues. Germline V gene sequence: CDR1 SGHNT, CDR2 YENEEA. V dropped 4 bases and J dropped 8; count of bases not matched to a gene: 11. The CDR3 region is CASSSTIRQGQQYF. CDR3 nucleotides: TGTGCCAGCAGCTCAACAATCCGACAGGGTCAGCAGTACTTC. Using reference TRBV11-3 and TRBJ2-7 for the parts outside the CDR3, the full variable domain is EAGVVQSPRYKIIEKKQPVAFWCNPISGHNTLYWYLQNLGQGPELLIRYENEEAVDDSQLPKDRFSAERLKGVDSTLKIQPAELGDSAVYLCASSSTIRQGQQYFGPGTRLTVT.

The gene calls are TRBV6-4 and TRBJ1-5; D is possibly TRBD1 (6 bases). Germline V gives CDR1 MRHNA, CDR2 SNTAGT. CDR3 length: 15 amino acids. V dropped 4 bases and J dropped 3 bases, with 13 bases sitting between them. In DNA form, the CDR3 reads TGTGCCAGCAGTGCCTTCAGGGGCCCCAATCAGCCCCAGCATTTT. Amino acids: CASSAFRGPNQPQHF.

This chain connects TRBV18 to TRBJ1-6, with D hard to call. The CDR3 has 18 amino acids. From germline, CDR1 is KGHSH and CDR2 LQKENI. V gave up 3 bases and J gave up 0 bases, with 15 bases separating them. CDR3 nucleotides: TGTGCCAGCTCACCGAGAAACCTGGGGAGCTCCTATAATTCACCCCTCCACTTT. It encodes CASSPRNLGSSYNSPLHF.

This clone occurred once. The chain recombines TRBV4-1 with TRBJ2-3, with 9 bases that match TRBD1. The V gene's germline CDR1 is MGHRA and CDR2 YSYEKL. J gave up 8 bases and V 4 bases, and 10 bases lay outside the gene matches. The CDR3 has 15 residues. CDR3 residues: CASSLGTGNTGTQYF. In DNA, the CDR3 is TGCGCCAGCAGCCTCGGGACAGGGAATACGGGTACGCAGTATTTT.

The chain is built from TRBV18 and TRBJ2-3; 10 nucleotides align to TRBD2. After removal of 6 bases from V and 1 base from J, the junction contained 4 bases not matched to a gene. The CDR3 loop spans 15 amino acids. Looked up from germline, CDR1 is KGHSH and CDR2 is LQKENI. CDR3 coding DNA: TGTGCCAGCTCCCCCACTAGCGGGGGCACAGATACGCAGTATTTT. Translated: CASSPTSGGTDTQYF.

The rearrangement joins TRBV19 to TRBJ2-7; a weak D match, TRBD2 (6 bases). Deletions cut 3 bases from V and 6 bases from J, with 18 bases between. The CDR3 extends over 15 amino acids. Germline V gene sequence: CDR1 LNHDA, CDR2 SQIVND (reference sequence). The CDR3: CASSITGRTGGEQYF. In DNA form, the CDR3 reads TGTGCCAGTAGTATTACCGGACGGACCGGGGGCGAGCAGTACTTC. The full variable domain, with the rest looked up from reference TRBV19 and TRBJ2-7, is DGGITQSPKYLFRKEGQNVTLSCEQNLNHDAMYWYRQDPGQGLRLIYYSQIVNDFQKGDIAEGYSVSREKKESFPLTVTSAQKNPTAFYLCASSITGRTGGEQYFGPGTRLTVT.

The sample holds a few counts of this clone. V and J are TRBV4-1 and TRBJ1-4; D gene uncertain. V lost 4 bases and J 0 bases, leaving 9 bases between the germline ends. CDR1 and CDR2 (germline): MGHRA, YSYEKL. The CDR3 has 15 residues. The CDR3 region is CASSPPPATNEKLFF. CDR3 DNA: TGCGCCAGCAGCCCCCCCCCTGCAACTAATGAAAAACTGTTTTTT.

The chain uses TRBV3-1 (or the pseudogene TRBV3-2) and TRBJ2-3; 8 bases map to TRBD2. V gave up 0 bases and J gave up 6 bases; unmatched junction bases: 14. This CDR3 has 18 residues. The germline V gene encodes CDR1 LGHDT and CDR2 YNNKEL (reference sequence). The CDR3 DNA sequence: TGTGCCAGCAGCCAAGATACGCCGGGACTAGTGACGAGGGATACGCAGTATTTT. Translation: CASSQDTPGLVTRDTQYF.

The chain links TRBV18 to TRBJ1-2; tentative D call: TRBD1 (6 bases). CDR1 is KGHSH and CDR2 is LQKENI in the germline V gene. V lost 6 bases and J lost 6, with 17 bases in between. This CDR3 has 14 residues. CDR3 nucleotide sequence: TGTGCCAGCTCTCACAGTCAGGACAGCCATGGCTACACCTTC. This sequence encodes CASSHSQDSHGYTF.

This chain uses TRBV6-6 with TRBJ2-2; D not certain. Germline CDR1 and CDR2: MNHNY and SVGAGI (reference sequence). The V and J ends lost 6 bases and 2 bases respectively, with 7 bases between them. The CDR3 is made up of 13 amino acids. For the CDR3, the DNA is TGTGCCAGCAGCTACCAAAACACCGGGGAGCTGTTTTTT. This codes for CASSYQNTGELFF.

The CDR3 sequence is CASSPPLAGGQGEQFF. Written as DNA, the CDR3 is TGCGCCAGCAGCCCCCCACTAGCGGGGGGCCAGGGTGAGCAGTTCTTC. The chain employs TRBV4-1 and TRBJ2-1; TRBD2 agrees at 12 bases. The V gene end was trimmed by 4 bases and the J gene end by 9 bases; junction bases not matched to a gene: 10. Germline V gene lookup returns CDR1 MGHRA and CDR2 YSYEKL. This CDR3 contains 16 residues.

The rearrangement links TRBV4-1 to TRBJ2-5, with D perhaps TRBD1 (5 bases). Germline lookup yields CDR1 MGHRA and CDR2 YSYEKL. Trimming pared 0 bases from V and 3 bases from J, leaving 14 bases between. CDR3 length equals 16 residues. CDR3 DNA: TGCGCCAGCAGCCAAGATCAGGGCAGGGTAAAAGAGACCCAGTACTTC. Its translation: CASSQDQGRVKETQYF.

The sample holds a few counts of this clone. The chain carries TRBV7-2 and TRBJ2-2; TRBD2 aligns across 8 bases. Germline values: CDR1 SGHTA, CDR2 FQGNSA. J lost 4 bases, V lost 0 bases, and 4 bases had no gene match. CDR3 length: 16 amino acids. The CDR3 region has the DNA TGTGCCAGCAGCTTAGCGGTAGCGGGGTTCACCGGGGAGCTGTTTTTT. Residues: CASSLAVAGFTGELFF.

This clone was picked up one time. The chain carries TRBV27 and TRBJ1-1; 7 bases align to TRBD1. This CDR3 spans 15 amino acids. The germline gives CDR1 MNHEY, CDR2 SMNVEV (reference sequence). The V gene end was trimmed by 0 bases and the J gene end by 0 bases; junction bases not matched to a gene: 1. DNA for the CDR3: TGTGCCAGCAGTTTATCGGGACAGATGAACACTGAAGCTTTCTTT. It specifies CASSLSGQMNTEAFF.